This TCR beta chain originates from a study of blood T cells in healthy people across ages. A second PCR, run for roughly 6 to 11 cycles, used a sample-barcoded 5' primer plus a J-beta primer mix. MiXCR, run by TCRdb on the 5' RACE reads, gives a single entry per CDR3 protein. The profile shows some 860,000 distinct CDR3 sequences, roughly 50% of them singletons. The CDR3 is made up of 13 amino acids. Germline CDR1 and CDR2: ENHRY and SYGVKD. V trimming: 10 bases; J trimming: 3 bases; junction bases outside the gene matches: 7. Total RNA extraction produced at least 5.5 micrograms (per sample) for the study.

The TCR originated in a man in his forties or fifties in good health. Sample: blood. The chain combines TRBV10-3 with TRBJ2-7, with 9 bases that match TRBD2. The CDR3 spells CARTGTSFYEQYF. The DNA for the CDR3 is TGTGCCAGAACCGGGACTAGCTTCTACGAGCAGTACTTC.